One sample yielded the 26 T cell receptor beta chains listed below, sequenced in a study of early stage breast cancer tumors. Sequencing used immunoSEQ multiplex PCR; TCRdb keeps in-frame clones, though not all of them. The repertoire holds under 30,000 clones, with under 75% as singletons. Source material: blood. The receptors derive from a person aged 50 to 59 with breast cancer.

The CDR3 sequence: CASRRQDRTGYTF. Here the CDR3 DNA reads TGTGCCAGCAGGCGACAGGACAGGACGGGCTACACCTTC. The chain combines TRBV2 with TRBJ1-2; 7 bases agree with TRBD1. V gave up 6 bases and J gave up 8 bases; unmatched junction bases: 9. The CDR3 contains 13 residues. Per germline, CDR1 SNHLY and CDR2 FYNNEI.

The V call is TRBV7-6, the J call TRBJ2-7, with D unclear. The CDR3 spans 13 residues. Germline V gives CDR1 SGHVS, CDR2 FNYEAQ. V gave up 8 bases and J gave up 2 bases, with 13 bases separating them. CDR3 DNA: TGTGCCAGCGGTTCCCTTTACCCCTACGAGCAGTACTTC. It translates to CASGSLYPYEQYF. Drawing the rest from reference TRBV7-6 and TRBJ2-7, the complete variable domain is GAGVSQSPRYKVTKRGQDVALRCDPISGHVSLYWYRQALGQGPEFLTYFNYEAQQDKSGLPNDRFSAERPEGSISTLTIQRTEQRDSAMYRCASGSLYPYEQYFGPGTRLTVT.

The chain couples TRBV7-9 to TRBJ2-3; 12 bases agree with TRBD1. Germline CDR1 SEHNR, CDR2 FQNEAQ (reference sequence). CDR3 length equals 17 residues. V lost 0 bases, J lost 6 bases, and 7 bases stayed unmatched. In nucleotides, the CDR3 is TGTGCCAGCAGCTTAGCCTTGGGACAGGGGGCCCATGATACGCAGTATTTT. Protein product: CASSLALGQGAHDTQYF.

The chain employs TRBV14 and TRBJ2-7; TRBD2 matches 14 bases. The CDR3 runs to 15 residues. The germline gives CDR1 SGHDN, CDR2 FVKESK. V lost 4 bases to trimming and J lost 6 bases; unmatched junction nucleotides: 5. CDR3 nucleotides: TGTGCCAGCAGCCTGTTAGGACTAGCGGGAGGCGAGCAGTACTTC. It encodes CASSLLGLAGGEQYF. Based on the CDR3 plus reference TRBV14 and TRBJ2-7, the full variable domain is EAGVTQFPSHSVIEKGQTVTLRCDPISGHDNLYWYRRVMGKEIKFLLHFVKESKQDESGMPNNRFLAERTGGTYSTLKVQPAELEDSGVYFCASSLLGLAGGEQYFGPGTRLTVT.

V usage is TRBV6-5 and J usage is TRBJ1-1, with D perhaps TRBD1 (5 bases). Germline V gene lookup returns CDR1 MNHEY and CDR2 SVGAGI. This CDR3 region has 14 residues. Trimming left V 6 bases short and J 0 bases short, with 11 bases between. CDR3 DNA sequence: TGTGCCAGCAGAGCAGGGCCCTTGAACACTGAAGCTTTCTTT. Protein: CASRAGPLNTEAFF.

The gene calls are TRBV5-1 and TRBJ2-1, with D possibly TRBD1 on 6 matching bases. V gave up 4 bases and J gave up 10 bases, with 18 bases separating them. This CDR3 region has 14 residues. CDR1 SGHRS and CDR2 YFSETQ come from the germline V gene. CDR3 amino acids: CASSTRTVVEEQFF. CDR3 in DNA: TGCGCCAGCAGCACACGGACAGTGGTGGAGGAGCAGTTCTTC.

This clone has a handful of counts. The chain joins TRBV19 to TRBJ2-5, with 12 positions matching TRBD1. The J segment lost 7 bases and the V segment lost 3 bases, leaving 6 bases of the junction unmatched. The CDR3 has 15 residues. Germline values: CDR1 LNHDA, CDR2 SQIVND (reference sequence). In DNA, the CDR3 is TGTGCCAGTAGTATCGGGGACAGGGGGCGAGGGACCCAGTACTTC. It encodes CASSIGDRGRGTQYF. Full variable domain (missing parts from reference TRBV19 and TRBJ2-5): DGGITQSPKYLFRKEGQNVTLSCEQNLNHDAMYWYRQDPGQGLRLIYYSQIVNDFQKGDIAEGYSVSREKKESFPLTVTSAQKNPTAFYLCASSIGDRGRGTQYFGPGTRLLVL.

The chain links TRBV7-9 to TRBJ2-3; 10 positions agree with TRBD2. Germline V lookup: CDR1 SEHNR, CDR2 FQNEAQ (reference sequence). The CDR3 has 15 residues. Trimming cost V 2 bases and J 3 bases; bases outside gene matches: 2. This CDR3 reads CASSLQAGGTDTQYF. CDR3 DNA: TGTGCCAGCAGCTTACAAGCGGGAGGGACAGATACGCAGTATTTT. The full variable domain, completed using reference TRBV7-9 and TRBJ2-3, is DTGVSQNPRHKITKRGQNVTFRCDPISEHNRLYWYRQTLGQGPEFLTYFQNEAQLEKSRLLSDRFSAERPKGSFSTLEIQRTEQGDSAMYLCASSLQAGGTDTQYFGPGTRLTVL.

The V call is TRBV10-3, the J call TRBJ1-1; maybe TRBD1 (6 bases). The V end was cut by 5 bases, the J end by 1 base, with 8 bases between. This CDR3 has 13 amino acids. Germline CDR1 ENHRY, CDR2 SYGVKD. The CDR3, as DNA: TGTGCCATCAGTACGGGACAGAACACTGAAGCTTTCTTT. Protein product: CAISTGQNTEAFF.

V is TRBV27 and J is TRBJ1-3; D is ambiguous. The CDR3 is made up of 13 amino acids. In germline, CDR1 is MNHEY, CDR2 SMNVEV (reference sequence). The V gene lost 3 bases and the J gene lost 0 bases, with 3 bases spanning the gap. The chain's CDR3 is CASSLSSGNTIYF. In DNA form, the CDR3 reads TGTGCCAGCAGTTTGAGCTCTGGAAACACCATATATTTT.

The chain combines TRBV20-1 with TRBJ2-7, with a possible D match to TRBD2 (6 bases). V was clipped by 1 base and J by 5 bases, with 6 bases between them. This CDR3 has 11 residues. Germline assignment: CDR1 DFQATT and CDR2 SNEGSKA (reference sequence). CDR3 protein: CSARAGDEQYF. CDR3 nucleotide sequence: TGCAGTGCTAGAGCGGGGGACGAGCAGTACTTC.

This chain joins TRBV19 and TRBJ1-4; D is uncertain. The V and J ends lost 2 bases and 8 bases respectively, with 6 bases between them. The CDR3 totals 12 residues. From germline, CDR1 is LNHDA and CDR2 SQIVND (reference sequence). Written as DNA, the CDR3 is TGTGCCAGTAGTATATACAGCGAAAAACTGTTTTTT. This encodes CASSIYSEKLFF.

This chain uses TRBV14 with TRBJ1-4; 7 bases map to TRBD1. Germline CDR1 is SGHDN and CDR2 is FVKESK. The CDR3 sequence is 15 residues long. Trimming took 0 bases from V and 4 from J; bases not matched to a gene: 2. The CDR3 nucleotides read TGTGCCAGCAGCCAAGAACAGGGGATTAATGAAAAACTGTTTTTT. Residues: CASSQEQGINEKLFF.

This chain connects TRBV19 to TRBJ2-1; TRBD2 matches at 7 bases. From germline, CDR1 is LNHDA and CDR2 SQIVND (reference sequence). V dropped 0 bases and J dropped 9; count of bases not matched to a gene: 8. The CDR3 totals 15 residues. This CDR3 is CASSIEPTSAAEQFF. CDR3 in DNA: TGTGCCAGTAGTATAGAGCCCACTAGCGCGGCTGAGCAGTTCTTC.

This clone was seen only a few times. The CDR3 DNA is TGTGCCAGCAGTGCCCATTTGAACACTGAAGCTTTCTTT. It is translated as CASSAHLNTEAFF. V is TRBV2 and J is TRBJ1-1; D remains unclear. CDR1 SNHLY and CDR2 FYNNEI come from the germline V gene. V lost 4 bases to trimming and J lost 0 bases, with 6 bases between them. The CDR3 sequence is 13 residues long.

The rearrangement joins TRBV7-2 to TRBJ2-1, with no clear D. The CDR3 spans 14 residues. The V end was cut by 4 bases, the J end by 0 bases, with 7 bases between. Germline V gives CDR1 SGHTA, CDR2 FQGNSA. The CDR3 DNA is TGTGCCAGCAGCTCCCCCGGCTCCTACAATGAGCAGTTCTTC. This gives the protein CASSSPGSYNEQFF.

This clone occurred a few times. The chain joins TRBV4-3 to TRBJ2-3; D is perhaps TRBD2 (5 bases). Germline V gives CDR1 LGHNA, CDR2 YSLEER. This CDR3 is built from 14 residues. Trimming took off 1 base at V and 4 bases at J, with 9 bases between the two ends. The CDR3 bases are TGCGCCAGCAGCCAAGCGGGATTTGCAGATACGCAGTATTTT. Protein product: CASSQAGFADTQYF.

This chain connects TRBV27 to TRBJ2-2; TRBD2 aligns across 9 bases. The J segment lost 3 bases and the V segment lost 2 bases, leaving 7 bases of the junction unmatched. Germline V gene sequence: CDR1 MNHEY, CDR2 SMNVEV (reference sequence). CDR3 length: 17 amino acids. The CDR3 protein is CASSLSFSGRYTGELFF. The CDR3 nucleotides are TGTGCCAGCAGTTTAAGCTTTAGCGGGAGATACACCGGGGAGCTGTTTTTT.

The gene calls are TRBV18 and TRBJ2-1, with D possibly matching TRBD1 (6 bases). Trimming stripped 2 bases from V and 4 bases from J, with 15 bases between. The CDR3 is 16 amino acids. The germline CDR1 and CDR2 sequences are KGHSH and LQKENI. CDR3 nucleotide sequence: TGTGCCAGCTCACCAGCAGGCAGGGGTCGGTACAATGAGCAGTTCTTC. This translates into CASSPAGRGRYNEQFF. Full variable domain (remainder filled in from reference TRBV18 and TRBJ2-1): NAGVMQNPRHLVRRRGQEARLRCSPMKGHSHVYWYRQLPEEGLKFMVYLQKENIIDESGMPKERFSAEFPKEGPSILRIQQVVRGDSAAYFCASSPAGRGRYNEQFFGPGTRLTVL.

The chain combines TRBV11-1 with TRBJ2-7, with unresolved D. Per germline, CDR1 SGHAT and CDR2 FQDESV (reference sequence). V was shortened by 1 base and J by 3 bases, with 4 bases between the two germline ends. The CDR3 covers 12 residues. The DNA of the CDR3 is TGTGCCAGCAGCTTAGATGTCTACGAGCAGTACTTC. It encodes CASSLDVYEQYF.

The chain recombines TRBV27 with TRBJ2-3, with 8 bases that match TRBD2. CDR1 and CDR2 from the germline V gene are MNHEY and SMNVEV (reference sequence). CDR3 length equals 15 residues. J was trimmed by 2 bases and V by 3 bases; bases with no gene match: 4. The DNA for the CDR3 is TGTGCCAGCAGTTTCGGGGGGGGCACCACAGATACGCAGTATTTT. Amino acids: CASSFGGGTTDTQYF.

This chain links TRBV6-6 with TRBJ2-5, with D possibly TRBD2 on 5 matching bases. The DNA end lines up better with TRBJ2-7; the J call may be wrong. Germline CDR1 is MNHNY and CDR2 is SVGAGI (reference sequence). This CDR3 has 12 residues. The chain's CDR3 is CASSKRTYEQYF. The CDR3, as DNA: TGTGCCAGCTCGAAGCGGACCTACGAGCAGTACTTC.

V gene TRBV29-1 combines with J gene TRBJ1-2, with D possibly TRBD1 on 5 matching bases. V shed 7 bases and J shed 5 bases, with 20 bases lying between them. The CDR3 runs to 14 residues. CDR1 is SQVTM and CDR2 is ANQGSEA in the germline V gene. This chain's CDR3 is CSALGPGEGYGYTF. DNA of the CDR3: TGCAGCGCCCTGGGGCCGGGAGAAGGGTATGGCTACACCTTC. The full variable domain, in which reference TRBV29-1 and TRBJ1-2 provide the parts outside the CDR3, is SAVISQKPSRDICQRGTSLTIQCQVDSQVTMMFWYRQQPGQSLTLIATANQGSEATYESGFVIDKFPISRPNLTFSTLTVSNMSPEDSSIYLCSALGPGEGYGYTFGSGTRLTVV.

The chain uses TRBV28 and TRBJ2-7; 7 bases align to TRBD2. CDR3 size: 16 residues. From germline, CDR1 is MDHEN and CDR2 SYDVKM. The ends lost 5 bases at V and 2 bases at J; junction bases unmatched: 12. CDR3 bases: TGTGCCAGCAGTCTCTGGAACCGGGACTACCCCTACGAGCAGTACTTC. It encodes CASSLWNRDYPYEQYF.

This chain connects TRBV5-4 to TRBJ2-1; 7 bases line up with TRBD2. This CDR3 is 15 amino acids long. J lost 2 bases, V lost 2 bases, and 4 bases had no gene match. CDR1 and CDR2 from the germline V gene are SGHNT and YYREEE (reference sequence). For the CDR3, the DNA is TGTGCCAGCAGCTTCGCGGGAGTCCCCTACAATGAGCAGTTCTTC. Translation gives CASSFAGVPYNEQFF.

This clone was recorded only once. This sequence joins TRBV18 and TRBJ2-1, with 9 bases matching TRBD2. Trimming removed 0 bases from V and 7 bases from J; junction bases left unmatched: 4. The CDR3 is made up of 15 amino acids. Per the germline V gene, CDR1 is KGHSH and CDR2 is LQKENI. The CDR3 nucleotides are TGTGCCAGCTCACCACCTAGCGGGAGTAGGAATGAGCAGTTCTTC. Amino acids: CASSPPSGSRNEQFF.